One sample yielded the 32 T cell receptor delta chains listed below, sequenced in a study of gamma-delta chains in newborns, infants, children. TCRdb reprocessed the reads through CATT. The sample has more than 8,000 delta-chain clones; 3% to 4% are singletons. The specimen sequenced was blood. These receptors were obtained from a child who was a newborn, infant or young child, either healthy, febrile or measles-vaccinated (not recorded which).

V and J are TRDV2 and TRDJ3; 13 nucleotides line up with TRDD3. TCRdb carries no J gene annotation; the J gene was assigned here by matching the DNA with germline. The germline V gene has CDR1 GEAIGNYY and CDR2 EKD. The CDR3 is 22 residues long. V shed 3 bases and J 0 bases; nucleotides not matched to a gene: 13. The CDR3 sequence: CACDPVLGDTPLSSWDTRQMFF. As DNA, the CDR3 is TGTGCCTGTGACCCAGTACTGGGGGATACGCCCTTAAGCTCCTGGGACACCCGACAGATGTTTTTC.

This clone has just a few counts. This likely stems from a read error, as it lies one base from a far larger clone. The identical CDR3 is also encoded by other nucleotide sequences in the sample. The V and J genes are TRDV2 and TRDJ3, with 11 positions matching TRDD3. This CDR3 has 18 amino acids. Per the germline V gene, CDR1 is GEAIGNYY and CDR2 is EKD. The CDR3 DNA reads TGTGCCTGTGACACCGCTGGGGGATACTCCTGGGACACCCGGCAGATGTTTTTC. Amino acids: CACDTAGGYSWDTRQMFF.

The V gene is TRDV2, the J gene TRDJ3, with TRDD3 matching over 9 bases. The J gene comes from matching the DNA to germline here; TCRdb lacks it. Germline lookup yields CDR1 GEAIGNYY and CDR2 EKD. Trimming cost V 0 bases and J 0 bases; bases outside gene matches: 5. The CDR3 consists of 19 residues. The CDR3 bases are TGTGCCTGTGACACCTGGGGATACGGCCCCTCCTGGGACACCCGACAGATGTTTTTC. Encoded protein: CACDTWGYGPSWDTRQMFF.

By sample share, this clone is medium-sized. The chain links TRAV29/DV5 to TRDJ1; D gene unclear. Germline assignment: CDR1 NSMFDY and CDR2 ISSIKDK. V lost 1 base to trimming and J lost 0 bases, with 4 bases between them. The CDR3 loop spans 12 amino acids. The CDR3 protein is CAASWYTDKLIF. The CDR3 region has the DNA TGTGCAGCAAGCTGGTACACCGATAAACTCATCTTT.

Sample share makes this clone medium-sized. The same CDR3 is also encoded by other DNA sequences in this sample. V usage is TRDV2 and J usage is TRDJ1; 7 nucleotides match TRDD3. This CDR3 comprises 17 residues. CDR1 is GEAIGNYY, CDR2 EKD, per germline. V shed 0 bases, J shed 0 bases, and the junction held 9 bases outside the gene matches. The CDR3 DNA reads TGTGCCTGTGACACCGCCCGGGGATATCATTACACCGATAAACTCATCTTT. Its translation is CACDTARGYHYTDKLIF.

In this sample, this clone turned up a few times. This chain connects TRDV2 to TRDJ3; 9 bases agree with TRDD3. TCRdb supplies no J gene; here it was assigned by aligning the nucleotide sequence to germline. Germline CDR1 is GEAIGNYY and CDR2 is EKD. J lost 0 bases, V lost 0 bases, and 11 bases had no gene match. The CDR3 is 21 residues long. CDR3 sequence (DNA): TGTGCCTGTGACACCGGGAACTGGGGGACGTTCAGCTCCTGGGACACCCGACAGATGTTTTTC. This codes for CACDTGNWGTFSSWDTRQMFF.

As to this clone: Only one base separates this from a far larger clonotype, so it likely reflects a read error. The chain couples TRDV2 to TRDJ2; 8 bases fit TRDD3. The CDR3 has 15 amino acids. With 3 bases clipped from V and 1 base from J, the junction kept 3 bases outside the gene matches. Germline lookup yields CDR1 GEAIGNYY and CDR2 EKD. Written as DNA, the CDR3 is TGTGCCTGTGACGCCCTGGGGGATTTGACAGCACAACTCTTCTTT. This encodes CACDALGDLTAQLFF.

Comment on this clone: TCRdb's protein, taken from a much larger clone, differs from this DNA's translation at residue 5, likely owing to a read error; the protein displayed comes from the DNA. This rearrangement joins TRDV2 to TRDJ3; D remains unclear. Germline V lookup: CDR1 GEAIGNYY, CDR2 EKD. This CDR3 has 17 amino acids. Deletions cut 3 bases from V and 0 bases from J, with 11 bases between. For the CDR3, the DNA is TGTGCCTGTGACGCTATAAGTAGCTCCTGGGACACCCGACAGATGTTTTTC. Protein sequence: CACDAISSSWDTRQMFF.

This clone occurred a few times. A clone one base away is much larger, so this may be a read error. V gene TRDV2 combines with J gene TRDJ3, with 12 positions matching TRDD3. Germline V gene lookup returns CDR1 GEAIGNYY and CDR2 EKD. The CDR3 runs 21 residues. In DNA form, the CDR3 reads TGTGCCTGTGACACCGTCAGCTGGGGGATACGGAGCTCCTGGGACACCCGACGGATGTTTTTC. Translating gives CACDTVSWGIRSSWDTRRMFF.

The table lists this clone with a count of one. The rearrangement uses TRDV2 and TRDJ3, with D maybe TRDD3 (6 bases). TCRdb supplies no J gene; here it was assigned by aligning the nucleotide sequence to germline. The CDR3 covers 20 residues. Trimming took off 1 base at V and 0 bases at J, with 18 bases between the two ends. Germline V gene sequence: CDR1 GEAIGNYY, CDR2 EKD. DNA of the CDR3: TGTGCCTGTGACACTGTACGGGTGGATACAAGCTCCTGGGACACCCGACAGATGTTTTTC. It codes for CACDTVRVDTSSWDTRQMFF.

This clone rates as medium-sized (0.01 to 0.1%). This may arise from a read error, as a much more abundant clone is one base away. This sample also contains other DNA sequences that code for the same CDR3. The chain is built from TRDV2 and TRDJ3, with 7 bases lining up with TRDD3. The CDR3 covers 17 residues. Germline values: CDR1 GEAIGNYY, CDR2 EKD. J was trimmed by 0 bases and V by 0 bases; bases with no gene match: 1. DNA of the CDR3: TGTGCCTGTGACACCTGGGGGAACTCCTGGGACACCCGACAGATGTTTTTC. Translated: CACDTWGNSWDTRQMFF.

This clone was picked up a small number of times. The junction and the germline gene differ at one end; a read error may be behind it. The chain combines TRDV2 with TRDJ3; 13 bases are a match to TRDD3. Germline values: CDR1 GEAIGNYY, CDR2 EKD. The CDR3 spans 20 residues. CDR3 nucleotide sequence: TGTGCCTGTGACACCGTACTGGGGGATACGCGCTTCTGGGACACCCGACAGGTGTTTTTC. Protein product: CACDTVLGDTRFWDTRQVFF.

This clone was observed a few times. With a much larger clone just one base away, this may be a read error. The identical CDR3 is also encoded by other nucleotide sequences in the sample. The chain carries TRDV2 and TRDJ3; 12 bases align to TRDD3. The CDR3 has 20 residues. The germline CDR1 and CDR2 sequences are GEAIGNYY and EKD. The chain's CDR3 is CARDTVLGDTSSWDTRQMFF. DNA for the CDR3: TGTGCCCGTGACACTGTACTGGGGGATACAAGCTCCTGGGACACCCGACAGATGTTTTTC.

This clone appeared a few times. CDR3 in DNA: TGTGCCTGTGACACCGTGGATAAGCACACCGATAAACTCATCTTT. It codes for CACDTVDKHTDKLIF. The chain joins TRDV2 to TRDJ1; D may be TRDD3 (5 bases). The CDR3 runs to 15 residues. V was cut by 0 bases and J by 0 bases, with 10 bases left in between. Germline V gene lookup returns CDR1 GEAIGNYY and CDR2 EKD.

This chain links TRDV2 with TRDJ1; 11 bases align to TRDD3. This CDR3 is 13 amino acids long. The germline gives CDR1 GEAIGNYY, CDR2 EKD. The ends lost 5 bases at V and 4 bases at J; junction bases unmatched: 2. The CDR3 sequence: CACGTGGYDKLIF. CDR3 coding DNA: TGTGCCTGTGGTACTGGGGGATACGATAAACTCATCTTT.

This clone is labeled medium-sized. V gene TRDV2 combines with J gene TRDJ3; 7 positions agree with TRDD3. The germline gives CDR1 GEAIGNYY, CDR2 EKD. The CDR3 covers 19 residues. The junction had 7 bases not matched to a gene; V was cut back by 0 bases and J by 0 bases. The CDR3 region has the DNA TGTGCCTGTGACACCGGCTGGGGGCCCGCCTCCTGGGACACCCGACAGATGTTTTTC. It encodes CACDTGWGPASWDTRQMFF.

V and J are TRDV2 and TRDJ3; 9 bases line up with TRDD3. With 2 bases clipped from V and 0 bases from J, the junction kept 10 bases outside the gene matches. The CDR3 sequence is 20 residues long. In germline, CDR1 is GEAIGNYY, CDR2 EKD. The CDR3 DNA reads TGTGCCTGTGACAGCCTACTGGGGGACAAGAGCTCCTGGGACACCCGACAGATGTTTTTC. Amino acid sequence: CACDSLLGDKSSWDTRQMFF.

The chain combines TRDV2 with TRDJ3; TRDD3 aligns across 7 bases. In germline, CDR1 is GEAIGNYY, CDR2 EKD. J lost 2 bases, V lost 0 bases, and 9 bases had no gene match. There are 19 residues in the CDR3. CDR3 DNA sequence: TGTGCCTGTGACACCTGGGGGACCTTTAGCCCCTGGGACACCCGACAGATGTTTTTC. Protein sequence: CACDTWGTFSPWDTRQMFF.

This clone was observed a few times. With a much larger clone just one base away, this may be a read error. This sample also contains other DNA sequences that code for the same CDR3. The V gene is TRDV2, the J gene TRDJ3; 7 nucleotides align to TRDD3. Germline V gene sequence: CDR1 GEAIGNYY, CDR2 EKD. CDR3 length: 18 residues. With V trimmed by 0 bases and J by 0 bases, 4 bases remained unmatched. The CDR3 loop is CACDTGGFSSWDTRQMFF. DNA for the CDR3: TGTGCCTGTGACACCGGGGGATTCAGCTCCTGGGACACCCGACAGATGTTTTTC.

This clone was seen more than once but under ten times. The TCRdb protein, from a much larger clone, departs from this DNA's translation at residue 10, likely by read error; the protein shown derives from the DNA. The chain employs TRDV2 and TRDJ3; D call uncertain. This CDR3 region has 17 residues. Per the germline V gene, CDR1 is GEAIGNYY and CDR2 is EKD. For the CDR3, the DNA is TGTGCCTGTGATGTCGCTGACCGCTCCCGGGACACCCGACAGATGTTTTTC. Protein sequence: CACDVADRSRDTRQMFF.

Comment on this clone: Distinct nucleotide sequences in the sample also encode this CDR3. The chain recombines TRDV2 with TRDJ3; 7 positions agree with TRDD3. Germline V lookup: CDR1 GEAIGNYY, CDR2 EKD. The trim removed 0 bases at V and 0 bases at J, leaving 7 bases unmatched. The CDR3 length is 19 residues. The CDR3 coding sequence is TGTGCCTGTGACACCTGGGGGACAGCAAGCTCCTGGGACACCCGACAGATGTTTTTC. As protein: CACDTWGTASSWDTRQMFF.

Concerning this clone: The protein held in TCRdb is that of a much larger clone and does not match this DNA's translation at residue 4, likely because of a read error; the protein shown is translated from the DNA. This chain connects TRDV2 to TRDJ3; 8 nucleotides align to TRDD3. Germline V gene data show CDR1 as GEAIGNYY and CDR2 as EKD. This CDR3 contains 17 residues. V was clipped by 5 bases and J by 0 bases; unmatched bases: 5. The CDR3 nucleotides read TGTGCCTGTGGCGACTGGGGGGCCTCCTGGGACACCCGACAGATGTTTTTC. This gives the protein CACGDWGASWDTRQMFF.

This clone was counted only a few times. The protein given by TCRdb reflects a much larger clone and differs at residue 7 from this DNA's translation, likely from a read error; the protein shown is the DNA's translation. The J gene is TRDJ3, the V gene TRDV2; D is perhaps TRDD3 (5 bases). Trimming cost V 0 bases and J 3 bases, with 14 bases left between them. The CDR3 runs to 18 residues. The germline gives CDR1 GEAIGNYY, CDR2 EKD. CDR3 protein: CACDTGVYADWDTRQMFF. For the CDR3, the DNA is TGTGCCTGTGACACCGGGGTATACGCGGACTGGGACACCCGACAGATGTTTTTC.

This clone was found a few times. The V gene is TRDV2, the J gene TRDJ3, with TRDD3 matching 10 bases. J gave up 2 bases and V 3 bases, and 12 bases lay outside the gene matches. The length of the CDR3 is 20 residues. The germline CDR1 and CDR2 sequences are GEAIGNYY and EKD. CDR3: CACDWGIQRVLAWDTRQMFF. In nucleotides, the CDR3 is TGTGCCTGTGACTGGGGGATACAAAGGGTACTCGCCTGGGACACCCGACAGATGTTTTTC.

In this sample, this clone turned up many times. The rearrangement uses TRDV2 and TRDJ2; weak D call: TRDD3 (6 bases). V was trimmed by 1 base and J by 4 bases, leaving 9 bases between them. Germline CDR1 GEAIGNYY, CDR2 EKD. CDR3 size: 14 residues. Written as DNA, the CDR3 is TGTGCCTGTGACACGGGGGACTGGACAGCACAACTCTTCTTT. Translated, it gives CACDTGDWTAQLFF.

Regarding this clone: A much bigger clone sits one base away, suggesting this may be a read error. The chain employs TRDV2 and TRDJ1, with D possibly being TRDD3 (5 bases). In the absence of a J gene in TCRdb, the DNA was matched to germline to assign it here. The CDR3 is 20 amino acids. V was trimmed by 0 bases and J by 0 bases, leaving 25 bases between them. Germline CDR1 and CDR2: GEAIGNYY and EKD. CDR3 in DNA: TGTGCCTGTGACACCAAATTATGGATAAGCAATCGGGCATACACCGATAAACTCATCTTT. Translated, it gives CACDTKLWISNRAYTDKLIF.

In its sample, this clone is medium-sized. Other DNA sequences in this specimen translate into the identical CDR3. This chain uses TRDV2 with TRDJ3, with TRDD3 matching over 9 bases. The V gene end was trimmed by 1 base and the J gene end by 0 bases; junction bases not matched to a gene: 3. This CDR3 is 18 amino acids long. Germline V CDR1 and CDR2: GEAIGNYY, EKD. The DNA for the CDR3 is TGTGCCTGTGACACGTACTGGGGGAACTCCTGGGACACCCGACAGATGTTTTTC. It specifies CACDTYWGNSWDTRQMFF.

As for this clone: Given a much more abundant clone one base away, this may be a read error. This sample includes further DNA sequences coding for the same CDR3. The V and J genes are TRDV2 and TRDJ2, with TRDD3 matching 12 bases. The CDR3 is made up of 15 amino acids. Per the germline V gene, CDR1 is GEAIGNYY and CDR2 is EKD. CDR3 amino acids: CACDVLGDTTAQLFF. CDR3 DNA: TGCGCCTGTGACGTACTGGGGGATACAACAGCACAACTCTTCTTT.

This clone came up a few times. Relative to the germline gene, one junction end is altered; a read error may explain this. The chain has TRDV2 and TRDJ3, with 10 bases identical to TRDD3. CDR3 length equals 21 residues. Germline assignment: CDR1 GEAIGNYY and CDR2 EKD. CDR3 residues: CACDTELGDKKPSWGTRQMFF. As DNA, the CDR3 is TGTGCCTGTGACACTGAGCTGGGGGATAAGAAGCCCTCCTGGGGCACCCGACAGATGTTTTTC.

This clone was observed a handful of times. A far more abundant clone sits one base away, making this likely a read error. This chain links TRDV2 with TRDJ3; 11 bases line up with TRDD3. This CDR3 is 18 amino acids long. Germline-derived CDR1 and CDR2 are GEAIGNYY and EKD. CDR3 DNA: TGTGCCTGTGGCACCGTACTGGGGGATACCTGGGACACCCGACAGATGTTTTTC. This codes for CACGTVLGDTWDTRQMFF.

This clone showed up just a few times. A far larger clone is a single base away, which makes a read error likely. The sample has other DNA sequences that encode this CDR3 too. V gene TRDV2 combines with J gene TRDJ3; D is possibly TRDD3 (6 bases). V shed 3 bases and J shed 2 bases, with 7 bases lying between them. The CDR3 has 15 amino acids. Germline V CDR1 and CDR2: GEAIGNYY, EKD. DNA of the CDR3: TGTGCCTGTGACCGGGGGACCTGGGACACCCGACAGATGTTTTTC. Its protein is CACDRGTWDTRQMFF.

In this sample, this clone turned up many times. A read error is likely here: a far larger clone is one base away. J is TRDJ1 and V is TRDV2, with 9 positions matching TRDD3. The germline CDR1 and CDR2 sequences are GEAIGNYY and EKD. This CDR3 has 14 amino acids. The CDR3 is CACDVLGDTYKLIF. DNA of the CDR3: TGTGCCTGTGACGTACTGGGGGACACCTATAAACTCATCTTT.